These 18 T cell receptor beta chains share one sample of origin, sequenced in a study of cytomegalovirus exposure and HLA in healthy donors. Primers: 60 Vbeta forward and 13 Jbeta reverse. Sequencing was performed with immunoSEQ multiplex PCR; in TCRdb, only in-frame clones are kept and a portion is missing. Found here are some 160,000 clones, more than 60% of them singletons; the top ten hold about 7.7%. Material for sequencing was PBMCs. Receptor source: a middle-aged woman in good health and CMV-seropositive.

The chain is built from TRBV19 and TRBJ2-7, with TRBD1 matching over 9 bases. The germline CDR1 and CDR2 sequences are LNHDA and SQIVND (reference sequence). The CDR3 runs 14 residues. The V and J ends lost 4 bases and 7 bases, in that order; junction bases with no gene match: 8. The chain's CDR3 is CASSTRDRVVEQYF. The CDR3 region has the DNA TGTGCCAGTAGTACCCGGGACAGGGTGGTGGAGCAGTACTTC. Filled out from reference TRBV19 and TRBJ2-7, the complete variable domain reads DGGITQSPKYLFRKEGQNVTLSCEQNLNHDAMYWYRQDPGQGLRLIYYSQIVNDFQKGDIAEGYSVSREKKESFPLTVTSAQKNPTAFYLCASSTRDRVVEQYFGPGTRLTVT.

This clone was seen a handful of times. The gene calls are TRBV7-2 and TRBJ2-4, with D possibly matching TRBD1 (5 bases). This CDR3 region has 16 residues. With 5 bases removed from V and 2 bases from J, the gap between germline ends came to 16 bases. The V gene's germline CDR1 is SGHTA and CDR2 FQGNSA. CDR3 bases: TGTGCCAGCAGCGGACCCAGGGTCCTGACCAAAAACATTCAGTACTTC. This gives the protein CASSGPRVLTKNIQYF.

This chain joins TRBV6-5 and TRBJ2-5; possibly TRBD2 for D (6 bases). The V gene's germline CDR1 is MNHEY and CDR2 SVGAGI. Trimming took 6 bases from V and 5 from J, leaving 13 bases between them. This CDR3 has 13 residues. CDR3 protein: CASRGTFAETQYF. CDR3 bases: TGTGCCAGCAGGGGGACTTTCGCGGAGACCCAGTACTTC.

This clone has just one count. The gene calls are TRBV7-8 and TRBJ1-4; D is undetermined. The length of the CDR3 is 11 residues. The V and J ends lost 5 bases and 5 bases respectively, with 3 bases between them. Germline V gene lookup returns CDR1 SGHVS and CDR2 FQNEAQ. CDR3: CASSPNEKLFF. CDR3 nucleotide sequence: TGTGCCAGCAGCCCGAATGAAAAACTGTTTTTT. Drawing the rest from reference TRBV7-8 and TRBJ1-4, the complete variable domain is GAGVSQSPRYKVAKRGQDVALRCDPISGHVSLFWYQQALGQGPEFLTYFQNEAQLDKSGLPSDRFFAERPEGSVSTLKIQRTQQEDSAVYLCASSPNEKLFFGSGTQLSVL.

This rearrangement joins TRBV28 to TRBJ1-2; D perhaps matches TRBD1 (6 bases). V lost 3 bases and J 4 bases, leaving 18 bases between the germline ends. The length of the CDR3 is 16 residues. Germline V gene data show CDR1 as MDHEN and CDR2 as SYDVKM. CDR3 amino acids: CASSFLYRVEGYGYTF. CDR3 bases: TGTGCCAGCAGTTTTCTTTACAGGGTAGAGGGCTATGGCTACACCTTC.

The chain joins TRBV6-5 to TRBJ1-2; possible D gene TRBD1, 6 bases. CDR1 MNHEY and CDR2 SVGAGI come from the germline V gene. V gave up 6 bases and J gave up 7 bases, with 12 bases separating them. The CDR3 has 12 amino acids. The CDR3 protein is CASRPEGGGYTF. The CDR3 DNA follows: TGTGCCAGCAGACCGGAAGGGGGTGGCTACACCTTC.

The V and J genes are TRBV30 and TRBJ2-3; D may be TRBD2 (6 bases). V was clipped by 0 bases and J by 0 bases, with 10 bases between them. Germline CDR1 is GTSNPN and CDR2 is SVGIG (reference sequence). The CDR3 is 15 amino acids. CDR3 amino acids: CAWSVLAGSTDTQYF. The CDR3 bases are TGTGCCTGGAGTGTACTGGCGGGGAGCACAGATACGCAGTATTTT.

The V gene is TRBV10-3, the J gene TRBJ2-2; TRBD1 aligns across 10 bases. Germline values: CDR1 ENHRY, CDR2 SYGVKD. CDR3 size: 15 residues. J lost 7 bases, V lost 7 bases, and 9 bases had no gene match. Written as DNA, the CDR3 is TGTGCCATCATGCGACAGGGGGCCGGGAACGGGGAGCTGTTTTTT. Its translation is CAIMRQGAGNGELFF.

The CDR3 loop is CASSPGHPSGGTDTQYF. The CDR3 DNA sequence: TGTGCCAGCTCACCGGGGCATCCTAGCGGGGGGACAGATACGCAGTATTTT. The chain combines TRBV18 with TRBJ2-3; TRBD2 aligns across 11 bases. The V segment lost 3 bases and the J segment 3 bases; nucleotides outside the gene matches: 8. CDR1 is KGHSH and CDR2 is LQKENI in the germline V gene. The CDR3 is made up of 17 amino acids.

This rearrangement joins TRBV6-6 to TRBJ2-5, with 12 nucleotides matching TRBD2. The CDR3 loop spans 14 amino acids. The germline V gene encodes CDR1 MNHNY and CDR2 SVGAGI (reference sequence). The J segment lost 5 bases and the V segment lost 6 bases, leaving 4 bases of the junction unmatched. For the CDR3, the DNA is TGTGCCAGCAGACTAGCGGGGGGAGGCGAGACCCAGTACTTC. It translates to CASRLAGGGETQYF.

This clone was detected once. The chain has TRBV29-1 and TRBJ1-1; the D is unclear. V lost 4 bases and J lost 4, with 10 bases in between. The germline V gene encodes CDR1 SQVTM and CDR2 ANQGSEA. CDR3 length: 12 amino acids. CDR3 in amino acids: CSVVYSSTEAFF. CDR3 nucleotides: TGCAGCGTTGTCTACAGTTCCACTGAAGCTTTCTTT.

For the CDR3, the DNA is TGTGCCAGCAGCTTCTCCGGGACAGGGTTTGCAGATACGCAGTATTTT. Its translation: CASSFSGTGFADTQYF. The J gene is TRBJ2-3, the V gene TRBV7-9; the match to TRBD1 covers 9 bases. Per the germline V gene, CDR1 is SEHNR and CDR2 is FQNEAQ (reference sequence). The CDR3 runs to 16 residues. Germline trimming cut 3 bases from V and 4 bases from J; bases unmatched to any gene: 8.

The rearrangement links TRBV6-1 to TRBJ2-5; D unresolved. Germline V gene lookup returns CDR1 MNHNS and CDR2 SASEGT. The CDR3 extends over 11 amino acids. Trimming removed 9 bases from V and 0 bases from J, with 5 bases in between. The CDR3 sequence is CASEDQETQYF. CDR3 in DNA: TGTGCCAGTGAGGACCAAGAGACCCAGTACTTC.

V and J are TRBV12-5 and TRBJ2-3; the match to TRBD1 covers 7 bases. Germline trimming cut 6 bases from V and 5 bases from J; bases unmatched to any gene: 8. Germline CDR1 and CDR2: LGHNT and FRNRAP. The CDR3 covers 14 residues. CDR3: CASGSGGAGDTQYF. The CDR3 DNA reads TGTGCTAGTGGCTCAGGGGGAGCTGGAGATACGCAGTATTTT.

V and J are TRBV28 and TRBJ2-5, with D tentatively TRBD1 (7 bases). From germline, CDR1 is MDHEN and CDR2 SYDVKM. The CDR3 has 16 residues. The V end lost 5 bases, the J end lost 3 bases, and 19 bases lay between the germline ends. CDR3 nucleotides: TGTGCCAGCAGTCGACCCAGGGGGGCGCGGGAAGAGACCCAGTACTTC. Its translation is CASSRPRGAREETQYF.

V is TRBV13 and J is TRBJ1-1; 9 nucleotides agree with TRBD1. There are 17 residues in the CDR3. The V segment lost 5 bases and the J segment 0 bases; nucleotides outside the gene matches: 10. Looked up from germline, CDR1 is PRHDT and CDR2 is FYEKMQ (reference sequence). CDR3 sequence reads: CASSLGGDRALNTEAFF. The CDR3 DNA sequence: TGTGCCAGCAGCCTTGGGGGGGACAGGGCCCTGAACACTGAAGCTTTCTTT.

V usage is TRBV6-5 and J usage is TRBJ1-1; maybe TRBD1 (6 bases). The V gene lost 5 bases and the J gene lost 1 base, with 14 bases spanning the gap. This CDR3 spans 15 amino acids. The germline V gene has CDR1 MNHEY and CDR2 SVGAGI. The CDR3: CASSRDRSPNTEAFF. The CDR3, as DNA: TGTGCCAGCAGTCGCGACAGGAGTCCGAACACTGAAGCTTTCTTT.

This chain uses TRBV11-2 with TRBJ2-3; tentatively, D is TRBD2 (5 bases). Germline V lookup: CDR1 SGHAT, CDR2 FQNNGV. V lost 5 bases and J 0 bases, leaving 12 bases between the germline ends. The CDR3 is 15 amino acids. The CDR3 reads CASSQLGSSTDTQYF. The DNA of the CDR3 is TGTGCCAGCAGCCAACTAGGTTCTAGCACAGATACGCAGTATTTT.